One sample yielded the 20 T cell receptor beta chains listed below, sequenced in a study of blood T cell repertoires in COVID-19. Sequencing was performed with immunoSEQ multiplex PCR; in TCRdb, only in-frame clones are kept and a portion is missing. Found here are fewer than 180,000 clones, 80% to 90% of them singletons; the top ten hold roughly 3.5%. The sequencing input was peripheral blood. These receptors came from a man aged 65-85 years with acute or convalescent COVID-19.

The rearrangement joins TRBV6-5 to TRBJ2-3, with D possibly matching TRBD1 (6 bases). The CDR3 contains 14 residues. Germline V CDR1 and CDR2: MNHEY, SVGAGI. V was shortened by 7 bases and J by 3 bases, with 14 bases between the two germline ends. The CDR3 is CASTGEGRTDTQYF. DNA for the CDR3: TGTGCCAGCACAGGGGAAGGAAGAACAGATACGCAGTATTTT.

The rearrangement uses TRBV3-1 (or the pseudogene TRBV3-2) and TRBJ2-2, with D perhaps matching TRBD1 (6 bases). Trimming cost V 4 bases and J 1 base, with 7 bases left between them. This CDR3 is 14 amino acids long. Germline CDR1 LGHDT, CDR2 YNNKEL (reference sequence). CDR3 nucleotide sequence: TGTGCCAGCAGCCCGGGACAGAACACCGGGGAGCTGTTTTTT. Encoded protein: CASSPGQNTGELFF.

The chain links TRBV7-3 to TRBJ2-1, with TRBD1 identical over 9 bases. The CDR3 spans 15 residues. CDR1 and CDR2 from the germline V gene are SGHTA and FQGTGA. The V and J ends lost 2 bases and 6 bases, in that order; junction bases with no gene match: 5. In DNA form, the CDR3 reads TGTGCCAGCAGCTTATTTGGGACAGGGTTCAATGAGCAGTTCTTC. Translating gives CASSLFGTGFNEQFF.

This clone appeared a few times. The chain uses TRBV3-1 (or the pseudogene TRBV3-2) and TRBJ2-1; 12 nucleotides match TRBD2. The CDR3 is 16 amino acids. Trimming at V came to 0 bases and at J to 6 bases, leaving 3 bases not matched to a gene. From germline, CDR1 is LGHDT and CDR2 YNNKEL (reference sequence). CDR3 in DNA: TGTGCCAGCAGCCAAGATTGGGGACTAGCGGGCAATGAGCAGTTCTTC. Amino acids: CASSQDWGLAGNEQFF.

The rearrangement links TRBV19 to TRBJ2-3, with D tentatively TRBD1 (5 bases). The length of the CDR3 is 14 residues. Looked up from germline, CDR1 is LNHDA and CDR2 is SQIVND (reference sequence). The V end lost 3 bases, the J end lost 5 bases, and 12 bases lay between the germline ends. CDR3 sequence: CASSIPQGEDTQYF. In DNA, the CDR3 is TGTGCCAGTAGTATCCCCCAAGGGGAAGATACGCAGTATTTT.

The V gene is TRBV25-1, the J gene TRBJ1-1, with D possibly TRBD1 on 6 matching bases. Germline CDR1 is MGHDK and CDR2 is SYGVNS. Between the trimmed V and J ends, which lost 7 bases and 1 base, there was a span of 16 bases. The CDR3 contains 15 residues. The CDR3, as DNA: TGTGCCAGCACCGAGCGGGGGGGCGGGAACACTGAAGCTTTCTTT. Protein product: CASTERGGGNTEAFF.

The chain links TRBV20-1 to TRBJ2-3, with 11 bases matching TRBD2. The CDR3 spans 15 residues. In germline, CDR1 is DFQATT, CDR2 SNEGSKA (reference sequence). V dropped 3 bases and J dropped 5; count of bases not matched to a gene: 7. CDR3 in amino acids: CSASGPSGRLDTQYF. The DNA for the CDR3 is TGCAGTGCTAGTGGTCCTAGCGGGAGGTTAGATACGCAGTATTTT.

V is TRBV9 and J is TRBJ2-5, with D maybe TRBD2 (6 bases). The CDR3 covers 17 residues. The germline gives CDR1 SGDLS, CDR2 YYNGEE. Trimming removed 0 bases at V and 1 base at J, with 16 bases between. CDR3 in DNA: TGTGCCAGCAGCGTAGGGGCTACTAGCTTCGTCCAAGAGACCCAGTACTTC. Its protein is CASSVGATSFVQETQYF.

This clone occurred a few times. The CDR3 is CASSLNRGDSPLHF. The CDR3 bases are TGTGCCAGCAGCTTAAACAGGGGGGATTCACCCCTCCACTTT. V gene TRBV7-3 combines with J gene TRBJ1-6; 8 positions agree with TRBD1. V lost 1 base, J lost 8 bases, and 1 base stayed unmatched. The CDR3 contains 14 residues. CDR1 is SGHTA and CDR2 is FQGTGA in the germline V gene.

This chain connects TRBV19 to TRBJ2-7, with 13 bases fitting TRBD2. The length of the CDR3 is 15 residues. Losses at the gene ends were 1 base for V and 6 bases for J; bases not matched to a gene: 3. CDR1 is LNHDA and CDR2 is SQIVND in the germline V gene (reference sequence). CDR3 sequence: CASSIGTSGSSEQYF. The CDR3 DNA follows: TGTGCCAGTAGTATAGGGACTAGCGGGAGCTCCGAGCAGTACTTC. Complete variable domain (other parts from reference TRBV19 and TRBJ2-7): DGGITQSPKYLFRKEGQNVTLSCEQNLNHDAMYWYRQDPGQGLRLIYYSQIVNDFQKGDIAEGYSVSREKKESFPLTVTSAQKNPTAFYLCASSIGTSGSSEQYFGPGTRLTVT.

V and J are TRBV5-5 and TRBJ1-4; 9 bases are shared with TRBD1. Trimming took 4 bases from V and 8 from J; bases not matched to a gene: 9. The CDR3 contains 15 residues. Germline values: CDR1 SGHKS, CDR2 YYEKEE (reference sequence). For the CDR3, the DNA is TGTGCCAGCAGCCGAACAGGGGGCCTGGAAGAAAAACTGTTTTTT. Translated, it gives CASSRTGGLEEKLFF.

This sequence joins TRBV28 and TRBJ1-2, with TRBD1 matching 12 bases. The CDR3 is 14 residues long. Germline loops: CDR1 MDHEN, CDR2 SYDVKM. This CDR3 reads CVGTGGSPPYGYTF. The CDR3 region has the DNA TGTGTGGGGACAGGGGGCTCCCCCCCCTATGGCTACACCTTC.

This sequence joins TRBV9 and TRBJ1-4; D is unresolved. Per the germline V gene, CDR1 is SGDLS and CDR2 is YYNGEE. This CDR3 is 15 amino acids long. V was pared by 4 bases and J by 0 bases, with 10 bases between. DNA of the CDR3: TGTGCCAGCAGCCCCCGGGGTGCAACTAATGAAAAACTGTTTTTT. Translation gives CASSPRGATNEKLFF.

The genes are TRBV2 and TRBJ2-1; 13 bases line up with TRBD2. This CDR3 contains 17 residues. V lost 4 bases to trimming and J lost 0 bases; unmatched junction nucleotides: 3. Germline V gives CDR1 SNHLY, CDR2 FYNNEI. The CDR3 loop reads CASSGGTSGNSYNEQFF. The CDR3 DNA reads as TGTGCCAGCAGTGGGGGGACTAGCGGGAACTCCTACAATGAGCAGTTCTTC.

The chain links TRBV9 to TRBJ1-3, with TRBD1 identical over 8 bases. Germline V lookup: CDR1 SGDLS, CDR2 YYNGEE. V gave up 4 bases and J gave up 5 bases; unmatched junction bases: 14. The CDR3 is 17 amino acids. CDR3 sequence reads: CASSPQRTGRSRNTIYF. The CDR3 coding sequence is TGTGCCAGCAGCCCACAGAGGACAGGGAGATCCCGAAACACCATATATTTT.

The chain is built from TRBV28 and TRBJ1-1; tentative D call: TRBD1 (6 bases). The V gene lost 7 bases and the J gene lost 0 bases, with 12 bases spanning the gap. There are 14 residues in the CDR3. The germline gives CDR1 MDHEN, CDR2 SYDVKM. CDR3 residues: CASTSRTVNTEAFF. The CDR3 bases are TGTGCCAGCACCTCCCGGACAGTGAACACTGAAGCTTTCTTT. The entire variable domain, with the rest obtained from reference TRBV28 and TRBJ1-1, is as follows: DVKVTQSSRYLVKRTGEKVFLECVQDMDHENMFWYRQDPGLGLRLIYFSYDVKMKEKGDIPEGYSVSREKKERFSLILESASTNQTSMYLCASTSRTVNTEAFFGQGTRLTVV.

This clone has a handful of counts. This rearrangement joins TRBV6-5 to TRBJ2-6, with D possibly matching TRBD2 (6 bases). The V and J ends lost 3 bases and 6 bases respectively, with 12 bases between them. This CDR3 has 15 residues. Germline CDR1 MNHEY, CDR2 SVGAGI. The chain's CDR3 is CASSYEGGAANVLTF. CDR3 nucleotide sequence: TGTGCCAGCAGTTATGAGGGAGGAGCGGCCAACGTCCTGACTTTC.

V and J are TRBV2 and TRBJ1-2; 7 positions match TRBD1. The length of the CDR3 is 12 residues. Germline V gene sequence: CDR1 SNHLY, CDR2 FYNNEI. V lost 11 bases, J lost 4 bases, and 7 bases stayed unmatched. The DNA for the CDR3 is TGTGCCGGCCACACAGGGGTCTATGGCTACACCTTC. This translates into CAGHTGVYGYTF. Based on the CDR3 plus reference TRBV2 and TRBJ1-2, the full variable domain is EPEVTQTPSHQVTQMGQEVILRCVPISNHLYFYWYRQILGQKVEFLVSFYNNEISEKSEIFDDQFSVERPDGSNFTLKIRSTKLEDSAMYFCAGHTGVYGYTFGSGTRLTVV.

J is TRBJ2-1 and V is TRBV3-1 (or the pseudogene TRBV3-2); 9 positions agree with TRBD2. With V trimmed by 0 bases and J by 7 bases, 7 bases remained unmatched. This CDR3 is 16 amino acids long. Germline assignment: CDR1 LGHDT and CDR2 YNNKEL (reference sequence). CDR3: CASSQDGRTSDNEQFF. The CDR3 nucleotides are TGTGCCAGCAGCCAAGATGGGCGGACTAGCGATAATGAGCAGTTCTTC.

The V call is TRBV24-1, the J call TRBJ1-2; no reliable D call. This CDR3 contains 13 residues. Looked up from germline, CDR1 is KGHDR and CDR2 is SFDVKD. Trimming took off 5 bases at V and 5 bases at J, with 11 bases between the two ends. In nucleotides, the CDR3 is TGTGCCACCAGTGCGGGGTCTGGGTATGGCTACACCTTC. Its protein product is CATSAGSGYGYTF.